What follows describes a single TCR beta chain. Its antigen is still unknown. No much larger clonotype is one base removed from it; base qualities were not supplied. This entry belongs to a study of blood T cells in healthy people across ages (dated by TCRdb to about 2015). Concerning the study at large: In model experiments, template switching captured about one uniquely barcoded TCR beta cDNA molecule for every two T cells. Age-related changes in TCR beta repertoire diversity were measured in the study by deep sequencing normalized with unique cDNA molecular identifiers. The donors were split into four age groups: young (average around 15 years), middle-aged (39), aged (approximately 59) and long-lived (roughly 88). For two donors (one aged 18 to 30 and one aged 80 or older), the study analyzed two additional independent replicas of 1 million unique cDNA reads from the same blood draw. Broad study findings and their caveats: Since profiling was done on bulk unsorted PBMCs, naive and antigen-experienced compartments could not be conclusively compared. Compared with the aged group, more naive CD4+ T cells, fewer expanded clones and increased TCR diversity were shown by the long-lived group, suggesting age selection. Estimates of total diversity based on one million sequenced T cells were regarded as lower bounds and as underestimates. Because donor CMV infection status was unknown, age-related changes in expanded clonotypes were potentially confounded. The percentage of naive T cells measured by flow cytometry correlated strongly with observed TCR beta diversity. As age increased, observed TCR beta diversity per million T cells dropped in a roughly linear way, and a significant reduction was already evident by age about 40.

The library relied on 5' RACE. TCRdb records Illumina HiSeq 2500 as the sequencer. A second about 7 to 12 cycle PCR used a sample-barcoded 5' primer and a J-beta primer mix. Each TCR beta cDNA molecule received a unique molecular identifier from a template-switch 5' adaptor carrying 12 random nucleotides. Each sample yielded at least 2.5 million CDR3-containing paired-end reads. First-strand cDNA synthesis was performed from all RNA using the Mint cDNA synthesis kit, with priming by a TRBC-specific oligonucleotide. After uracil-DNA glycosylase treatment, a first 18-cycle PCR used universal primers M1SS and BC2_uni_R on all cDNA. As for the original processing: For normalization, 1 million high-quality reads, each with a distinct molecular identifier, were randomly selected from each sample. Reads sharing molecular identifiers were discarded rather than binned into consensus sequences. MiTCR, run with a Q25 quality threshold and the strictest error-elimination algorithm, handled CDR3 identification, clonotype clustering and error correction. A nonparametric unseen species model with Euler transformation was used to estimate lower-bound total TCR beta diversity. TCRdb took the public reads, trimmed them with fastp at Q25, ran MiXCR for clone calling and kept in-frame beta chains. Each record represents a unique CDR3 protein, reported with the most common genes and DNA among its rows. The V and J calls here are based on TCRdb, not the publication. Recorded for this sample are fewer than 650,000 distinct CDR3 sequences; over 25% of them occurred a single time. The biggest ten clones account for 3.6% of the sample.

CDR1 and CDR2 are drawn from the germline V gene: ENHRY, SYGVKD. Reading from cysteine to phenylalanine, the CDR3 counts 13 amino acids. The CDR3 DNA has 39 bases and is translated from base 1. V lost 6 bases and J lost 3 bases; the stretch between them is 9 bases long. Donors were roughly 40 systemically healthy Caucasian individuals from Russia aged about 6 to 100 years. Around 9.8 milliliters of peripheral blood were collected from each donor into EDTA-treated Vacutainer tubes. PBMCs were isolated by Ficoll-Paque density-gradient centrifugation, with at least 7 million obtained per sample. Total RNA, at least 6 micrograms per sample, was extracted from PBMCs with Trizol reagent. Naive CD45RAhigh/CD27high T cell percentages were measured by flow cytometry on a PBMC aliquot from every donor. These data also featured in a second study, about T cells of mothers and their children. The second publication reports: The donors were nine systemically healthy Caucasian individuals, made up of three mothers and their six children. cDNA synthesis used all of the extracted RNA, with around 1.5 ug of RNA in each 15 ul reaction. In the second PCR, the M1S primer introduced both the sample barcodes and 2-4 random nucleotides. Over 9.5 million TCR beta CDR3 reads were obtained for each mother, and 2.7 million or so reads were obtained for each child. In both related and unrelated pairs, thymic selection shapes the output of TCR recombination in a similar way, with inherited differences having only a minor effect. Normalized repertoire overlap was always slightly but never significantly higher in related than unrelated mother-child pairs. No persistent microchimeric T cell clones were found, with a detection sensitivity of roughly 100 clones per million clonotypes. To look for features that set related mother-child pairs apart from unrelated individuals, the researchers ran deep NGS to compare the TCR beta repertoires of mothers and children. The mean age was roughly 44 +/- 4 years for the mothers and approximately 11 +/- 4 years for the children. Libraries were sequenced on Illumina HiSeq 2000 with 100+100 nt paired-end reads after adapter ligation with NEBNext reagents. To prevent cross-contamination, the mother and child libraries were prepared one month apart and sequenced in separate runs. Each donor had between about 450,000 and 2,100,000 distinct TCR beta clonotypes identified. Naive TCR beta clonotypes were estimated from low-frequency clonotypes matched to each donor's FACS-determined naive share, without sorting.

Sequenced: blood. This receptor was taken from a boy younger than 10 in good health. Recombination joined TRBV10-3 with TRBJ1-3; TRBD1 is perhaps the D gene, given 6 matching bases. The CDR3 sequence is CAIRGGVGNTIYF. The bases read TGTGCCATCAGGGGGGGCGTTGGAAACACCATATATTTT.